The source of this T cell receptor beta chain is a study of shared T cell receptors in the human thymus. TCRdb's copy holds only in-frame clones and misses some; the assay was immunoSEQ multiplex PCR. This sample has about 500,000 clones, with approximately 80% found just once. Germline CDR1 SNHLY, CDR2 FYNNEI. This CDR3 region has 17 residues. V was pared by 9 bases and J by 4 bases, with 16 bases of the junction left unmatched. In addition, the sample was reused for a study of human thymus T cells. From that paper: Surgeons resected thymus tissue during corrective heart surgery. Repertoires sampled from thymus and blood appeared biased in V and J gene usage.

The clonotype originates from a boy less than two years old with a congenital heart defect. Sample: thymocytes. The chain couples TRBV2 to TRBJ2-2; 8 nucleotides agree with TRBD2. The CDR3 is CASRGGSLAGPTGELFF. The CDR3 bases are TGTGCCAGTAGGGGGGGCAGCCTAGCGGGCCCCACCGGGGAGCTGTTTTTT.